This T cell receptor beta chain was recovered during a study of cytomegalovirus exposure and HLA in healthy donors. Study-level points and caveats: Researchers counted approximately 160 TCR beta chains as cytomegalovirus-associated.

The germline V gene has CDR1 SGDLS and CDR2 YYNGEE. The length of the CDR3 is 14 residues. V lost 6 bases and J lost 5; bases outside the gene matches: 6. In the PCR, 60 Vbeta and 13 Jbeta primers were used. This table comes from immunoSEQ multiplex PCR, and its TCRdb copy is limited to in-frame clones, with some not included. The repertoire table contains about 160,000 clones. Turning to this clone: The antigen remains undetermined.

Input material: PBMCs. The receptor's source is a woman between 50 and 59 years old in good health and CMV-seronegative. V usage is TRBV9 and J usage is TRBJ1-2, with 11 bases lining up with TRBD1. CDR3 DNA sequence: TGTGCCAGCACCACCGGACAGGGGGCTTATGGCTACACCTTC. As protein: CASTTGQGAYGYTF.